These T cell receptor beta chains were read from a single sample in a study of OX40 agonist ivuxolimab in advanced cancers. Generated by immunoSEQ multiplex PCR, the TCRdb table keeps only in-frame clones and is missing some. In the table there are roughly 40,000 clones, around nine tenths of which are singletons. The material was CD4+ or CD8+ T cells sorted from blood, obtained in a trial of the OX40 agonist ivuxolimab. The receptor source for this set is an adult with an advanced solid tumor such as melanoma, head and neck, liver or kidney cancer. The CDR3 runs from the conserved cysteine through the conserved F or W. A D gene is named only where the DNA matches it firmly. Some rows have no size entry. The others give once, few or many, or a class for an expanded clone.

v_call,j_call,d_call,cdr3_length,clone_size,cdr3_nt,cdr3_aa
TRBV5-6,TRBJ1-1,TRBD1,16,NA,TGTGCCAGCAGCTCTGGACAGGGGGCTCGGAACACTGAAGCTTTCTTT,CASSSGQGARNTEAFF
TRBV7-6,TRBJ2-3,NA,17,NA,TGTGCCAGCAGCTTAGGACACCGACGACCTAGCACAGATACGCAGTATTTT,CASSLGHRRPSTDTQYF
TRBV10-3,TRBJ1-2,NA,17,NA,TGTGCCATCAGTGAGTCGAATTCAGGGTCCGCTAACTATGGCTACACCTTC,CAISESNSGSANYGYTF
TRBV18,TRBJ1-2,NA,12,NA,TGTGCCAGCTCATCAGACAACTATGGCTACACCTTC,CASSSDNYGYTF
TRBV6-4,TRBJ2-3,TRBD2,15,NA,TGTGCCAGCAGTGAGGTAGCGGGGTCCACAGATACGCAGTATTTT,CASSEVAGSTDTQYF
TRBV5-5,TRBJ2-5,NA,14,NA,TGTGCCAGCAGCTTGCCCCGGGGAGTGGAGACCCAGTACTTC,CASSLPRGVETQYF
TRBV28,TRBJ2-3,NA,15,few,TGTGCCAGCAGTGACCCAACGCGATTAACAGATACGCAGTATTTT,CASSDPTRLTDTQYF
TRBV5-5,TRBJ1-5,NA,16,NA,TGTGCCAGCAGCTTGGTAGCGGGGCTAGGCAATCAGCCCCAGCATTTT,CASSLVAGLGNQPQHF
TRBV6-5,TRBJ2-3,TRBD2,15,NA,TGTGCCAGCAGTAGTAGGACTAGCGGGAGAGATACGCAGTATTTT,CASSSRTSGRDTQYF
TRBV30,TRBJ1-4,NA,14,NA,TGTGCCTGGAGTTTAGCGGCAGTAAAAGAAAAACTGTTTTTT,CAWSLAAVKEKLFF
TRBV5-1,TRBJ2-7,NA,14,once,TGCGCCAGCAGGGACTTTTTGCAGTCCTACGAGCAGTACTTC,CASRDFLQSYEQYF
TRBV2,TRBJ1-1,NA,13,NA,TGTGCCAGCAGTTCAGATCACAACACTGAAGCTTTCTTT,CASSSDHNTEAFF
TRBV7-6,TRBJ2-3,TRBD2,16,once,TGTGCCAGCAGCTTAGGTGCAGCGGGAGGTATAGATACGCAGTATTTT,CASSLGAAGGIDTQYF
TRBV7-9,TRBJ2-1,NA,11,NA,TGTGCCAGCAGCTTAGAGTATGAGCAGTTCTTC,CASSLEYEQFF
TRBV4-1,TRBJ2-7,NA,14,NA,TGCGCCAGCAGCCGTGGGACGGCGAACTACGAGCAGTACTTC,CASSRGTANYEQYF
TRBV10-1,TRBJ2-1,TRBD1,18,NA,TGCGCCAGCAGTGAGAGGGGTGTAGGGACAGGGAGATACAATGAGCAGTTCTTC,CASSERGVGTGRYNEQFF
TRBV10-2,TRBJ1-5,NA,15,NA,TGCGCCAGCAGGGATACCCGCATTGCCAATCAGCCCCAGCATTTT,CASRDTRIANQPQHF
TRBV11-2,TRBJ2-3,NA,16,NA,TGTGCCAGCAGTAGGACAAGGATATCGGGAGCAGATACGCAGTATTTT,CASSRTRISGADTQYF
TRBV4-2,TRBJ1-6,NA,19,NA,TGTGCCAGCAGCCAAGATGGGGCTACACAGGGCCTACGGGGCTCACCCCTCCACTTT,CASSQDGATQGLRGSPLHF
TRBV28,TRBJ2-2,NA,13,NA,TGTGCCAGCTTTTCGATGCCCACCGGGGAGCTGTTTTTT,CASFSMPTGELFF
TRBV18,TRBJ1-1,NA,14,NA,TGTGCCAGCTCACCTGGGAGCGCCGGGGGTGAAGCTTTCTTT,CASSPGSAGGEAFF
TRBV28,TRBJ2-1,TRBD2,17,once,TGTGCCAGCAGTTTAGACGGGCACGCGGGAGCCTACAATGAGCAGTTCTTC,CASSLDGHAGAYNEQFF
TRBV5-6,TRBJ2-3,NA,15,NA,TGTGCCAGCAGCTTGGTAGGCGCTAGCACAGATACGCAGTATTTT,CASSLVGASTDTQYF
TRBV7-9,TRBJ1-5,TRBD1,17,NA,TGTGCCAGCAGCTTTACAGGGGTTGGGGGTAGCAATCAGCCCCAGCATTTT,CASSFTGVGGSNQPQHF
TRBV28,TRBJ2-2,NA,13,NA,TGTGCCAGCAGTTTATTTGGTTTGGGGGAGCTGTTTTTT,CASSLFGLGELFF
TRBV9,TRBJ2-3,TRBD2,16,NA,TGTGCCAGCAGCCCCCGACTAGCGGGAGTTACAGATACGCAGTATTTT,CASSPRLAGVTDTQYF
TRBV4-1,TRBJ2-2,TRBD2,18,NA,TGCGCCAGCAGCCAAAGCCGGGGACTAGCGGGAGATTCCGGGGAGCTGTTTTTT,CASSQSRGLAGDSGELFF
TRBV5-4,TRBJ1-2,TRBD1,15,NA,TGTGCCAGCAGCTTGGACAGGGGGGCTAACTATGGCTACACCTTC,CASSLDRGANYGYTF
TRBV6-1,TRBJ2-7,NA,14,NA,TGTGCCAGCAGTGAATTGGGGGGCGTCAACGAGCAGTACTTC,CASSELGGVNEQYF
TRBV28,TRBJ1-5,TRBD1,14,once,TGTGCCAGCAGTCCAGCAGGGGGCGGTCAGCCCCAGCATTTT,CASSPAGGGQPQHF
TRBV19,TRBJ2-1,NA,13,NA,TGTGCCAGTAGTGCAACGGGACCTCGATTTCTGTTCTTC,CASSATGPRFLFF
TRBV5-4,TRBJ2-3,NA,15,NA,TGTGCCAGCAGCTTGGAAGGGGGGTCGACAGATACGCAGTATTTT,CASSLEGGSTDTQYF
TRBV7-3,TRBJ2-2,NA,18,NA,TGTGCCAGCAGCTTATATGGAGCGGGGACAGGAAACACCGGGGAGCTGTTTTTT,CASSLYGAGTGNTGELFF
TRBV2,TRBJ2-3,TRBD2,16,NA,TGTGCCAGCAGTTCTACTAGCGGGAGGGCCACAGATACGCAGTATTTT,CASSSTSGRATDTQYF
TRBV5-1,TRBJ1-5,NA,15,NA,TGCGCCAGCAGCTTGGGAGGACAGACCAATCAGCCCCAGCATTTT,CASSLGGQTNQPQHF
TRBV27,TRBJ2-1,NA,14,NA,TGTGCCAGCAGTTTTTCGGGACCCCACAATGAGCAGTTCTTC,CASSFSGPHNEQFF
TRBV9,TRBJ1-6,NA,15,NA,TGTGCCAGCAGCGTAGATTGGGGCGGGGGCCCACCCCTCCACTTT,CASSVDWGGGPPLHF
TRBV28,TRBJ1-2,NA,16,NA,TGTGCCAGCAGTCCCTATAGATTTAGGGAGGGCTATGGCTACACCTTC,CASSPYRFREGYGYTF
TRBV10-1,TRBJ2-3,TRBD2,19,once,TGCGCCAGCAGTGAGTTCACCCGGACTAGCGGGAGGGTCGCAGATACGCAGTATTTT,CASSEFTRTSGRVADTQYF
TRBV6-5,TRBJ1-2,NA,13,few,TGTGCCAGCAGACTTAGACCGGGCTGGGGCTACACCTTC,CASRLRPGWGYTF
TRBV5-1,TRBJ2-7,NA,11,NA,TGCGCCAGCAGCAGAGACTACGAGCAGTACTTC,CASSRDYEQYF
TRBV18,TRBJ2-3,TRBD2,16,once,TGTGCCAGCTCCTACTCCCCGACTAGCGGGGCAGATACGCAGTATTTT,CASSYSPTSGADTQYF
TRBV6-5,TRBJ1-3,TRBD1,14,NA,TGTGCCAGCAGCTACATGGGACAGGGAAACACCATATATTTT,CASSYMGQGNTIYF
TRBV5-4,TRBJ2-7,NA,14,once,TGTGCCAGCAGCTTGGGAACCCAGGGCGGCGAGCAGTACTTC,CASSLGTQGGEQYF
TRBV5-5,TRBJ2-5,TRBD2,16,NA,TGTGCCAGCAGCTTGGCCATGGGGGGGACCCAAGAGACCCAGTACTTC,CASSLAMGGTQETQYF
TRBV7-8,TRBJ1-4,NA,15,NA,TGTGCCAGCAGCAGCTACAGGGTGGCGAATGAAAAACTGTTTTTT,CASSSYRVANEKLFF
TRBV29-1,TRBJ1-2,NA,11,few,TGCAGCGTTGGCAGGGCGGATGGCTACACCTTC,CSVGRADGYTF
TRBV9,TRBJ2-3,NA,14,NA,TGTGCCAGCAGCGTACAGGGGTTGTCAGATACGCAGTATTTT,CASSVQGLSDTQYF
TRBV18,TRBJ2-5,NA,14,NA,TGTGCCAGCTCACCACGAAATACACAAGAGACCCAGTACTTC,CASSPRNTQETQYF
TRBV2,TRBJ2-7,NA,12,NA,TGTGCCAGCAGTGAAGCGTGGGGTAGCTCGGACTTC,CASSEAWGSSDF
TRBV7-2,TRBJ2-3,TRBD1,14,NA,TGTGCCAGCAGCGTCGGACAGGGGGCCCATACGCAGTATTTT,CASSVGQGAHTQYF
TRBV6-1,TRBJ2-7,NA,13,NA,TGTGCCAGCAGGACCGGGGTAAGATACGAGCAGTACTTC,CASRTGVRYEQYF
TRBV19,TRBJ1-5,NA,14,NA,TGTGCCAGTGCGGCGTGGGGAAGCAATCAGCCCCAGCATTTT,CASAAWGSNQPQHF
TRBV7-8,TRBJ1-1,NA,13,once,TGTGCCAGCAGCGGCAGGGGGAACACTGAAGCTTTCTTT,CASSGRGNTEAFF